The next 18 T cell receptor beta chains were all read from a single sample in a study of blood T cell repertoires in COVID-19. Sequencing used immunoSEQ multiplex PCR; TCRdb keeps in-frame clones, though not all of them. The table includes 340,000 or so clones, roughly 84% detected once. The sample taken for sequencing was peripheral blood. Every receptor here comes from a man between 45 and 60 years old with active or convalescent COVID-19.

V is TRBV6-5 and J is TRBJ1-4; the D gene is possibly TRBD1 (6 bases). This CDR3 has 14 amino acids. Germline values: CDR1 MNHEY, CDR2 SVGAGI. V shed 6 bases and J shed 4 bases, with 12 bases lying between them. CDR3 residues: CASRTQGFNEKLFF. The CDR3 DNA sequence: TGTGCCAGCAGAACACAGGGTTTTAATGAAAAACTGTTTTTT.

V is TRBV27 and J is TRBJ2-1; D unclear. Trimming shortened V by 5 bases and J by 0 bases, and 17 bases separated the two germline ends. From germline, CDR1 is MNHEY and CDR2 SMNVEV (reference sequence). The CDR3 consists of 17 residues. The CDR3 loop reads CASSPLFAVSSYNEQFF. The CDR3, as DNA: TGTGCCAGCAGTCCCTTATTCGCGGTGAGCTCCTACAATGAGCAGTTCTTC.

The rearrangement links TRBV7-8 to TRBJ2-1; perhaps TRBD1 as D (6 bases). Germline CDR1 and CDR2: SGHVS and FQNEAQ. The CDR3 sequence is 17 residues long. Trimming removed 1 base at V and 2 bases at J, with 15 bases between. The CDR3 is CASSLDPQGLAYNEQFF. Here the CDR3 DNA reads TGTGCCAGCAGCTTAGACCCGCAGGGGTTAGCCTACAATGAGCAGTTCTTC.

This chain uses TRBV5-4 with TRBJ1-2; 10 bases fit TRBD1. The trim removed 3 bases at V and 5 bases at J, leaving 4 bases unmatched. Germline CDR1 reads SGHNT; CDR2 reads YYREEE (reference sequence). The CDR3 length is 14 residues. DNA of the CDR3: TGTGCCAGCAGCTCGACGGACAGGGGGTATGGCTACACCTTC. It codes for CASSSTDRGYGYTF.

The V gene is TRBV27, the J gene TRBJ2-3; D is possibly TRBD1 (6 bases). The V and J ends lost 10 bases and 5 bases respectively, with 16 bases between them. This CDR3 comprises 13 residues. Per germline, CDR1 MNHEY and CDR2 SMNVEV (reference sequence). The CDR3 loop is CATSTGFRDTQYF. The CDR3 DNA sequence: TGTGCCACTTCAACAGGGTTTAGAGATACGCAGTATTTT.

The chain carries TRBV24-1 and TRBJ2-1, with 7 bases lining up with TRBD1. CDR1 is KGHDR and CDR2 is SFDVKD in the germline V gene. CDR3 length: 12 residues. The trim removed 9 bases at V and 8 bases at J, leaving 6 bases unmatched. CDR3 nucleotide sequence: TGTGCCACCGGGACAGACGGGGATGAGCAGTTCTTC. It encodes CATGTDGDEQFF.

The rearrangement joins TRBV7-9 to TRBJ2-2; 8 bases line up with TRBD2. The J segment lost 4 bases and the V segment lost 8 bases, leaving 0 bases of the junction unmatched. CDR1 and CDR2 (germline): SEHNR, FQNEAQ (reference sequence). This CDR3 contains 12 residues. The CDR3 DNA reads TGTGCCAGCCGGGGGGGCACCGGGGAGCTGTTTTTT. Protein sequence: CASRGGTGELFF.

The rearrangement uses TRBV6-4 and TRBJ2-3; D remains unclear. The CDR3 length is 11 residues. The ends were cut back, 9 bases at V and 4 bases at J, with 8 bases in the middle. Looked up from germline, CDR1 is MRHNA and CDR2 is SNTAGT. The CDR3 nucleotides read TGTGCCAGAAAGCCACCAGATACGCAGTATTTT. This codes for CARKPPDTQYF.

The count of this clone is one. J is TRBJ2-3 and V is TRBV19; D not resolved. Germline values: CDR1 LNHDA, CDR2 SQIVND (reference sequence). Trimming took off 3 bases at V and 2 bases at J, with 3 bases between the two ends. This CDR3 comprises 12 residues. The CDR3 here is CASSIHTDTQYF. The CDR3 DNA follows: TGTGCCAGTAGTATTCACACAGATACGCAGTATTTT.

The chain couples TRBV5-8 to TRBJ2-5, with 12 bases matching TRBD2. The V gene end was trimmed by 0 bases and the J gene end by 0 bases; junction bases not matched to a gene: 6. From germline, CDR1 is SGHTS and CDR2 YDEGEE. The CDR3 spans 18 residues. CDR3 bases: TGTGCCAGCAGCTTGGGACTAGCGGGGGAAGCGTACCAAGAGACCCAGTACTTC. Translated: CASSLGLAGEAYQETQYF.

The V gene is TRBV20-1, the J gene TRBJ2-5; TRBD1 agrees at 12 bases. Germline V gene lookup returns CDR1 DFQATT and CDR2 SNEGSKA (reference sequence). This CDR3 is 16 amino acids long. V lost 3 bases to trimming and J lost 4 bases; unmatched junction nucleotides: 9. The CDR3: CSASPRDRGRRETQYF. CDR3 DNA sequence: TGCAGTGCTAGTCCACGGGACAGGGGGCGAAGAGAGACCCAGTACTTC.

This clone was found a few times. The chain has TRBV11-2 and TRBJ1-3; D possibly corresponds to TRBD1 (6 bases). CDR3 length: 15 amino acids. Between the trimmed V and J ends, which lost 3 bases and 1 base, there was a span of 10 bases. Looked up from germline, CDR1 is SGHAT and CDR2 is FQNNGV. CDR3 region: CASSFQQGSGNTIYF. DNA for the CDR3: TGTGCCAGCAGCTTCCAACAGGGTTCTGGAAACACCATATATTTT.

Here the CDR3 reads CASSGQGYEQYF. The CDR3 bases are TGTGCCAGCAGTGGGCAGGGGTACGAGCAGTACTTC. The chain links TRBV28 to TRBJ2-7; tentative D call: TRBD1 (6 bases). Per germline, CDR1 MDHEN and CDR2 SYDVKM. The CDR3 extends over 12 amino acids. The V gene lost 5 bases and the J gene lost 4 bases, with 9 bases spanning the gap.

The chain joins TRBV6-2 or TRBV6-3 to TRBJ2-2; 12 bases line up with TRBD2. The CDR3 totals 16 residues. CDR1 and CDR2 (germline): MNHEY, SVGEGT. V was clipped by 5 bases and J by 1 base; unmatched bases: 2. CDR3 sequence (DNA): TGTGCCAGCAGTCTAGCGGGAGGGAAGAACACCGGGGAGCTGTTTTTT. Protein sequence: CASSLAGGKNTGELFF.

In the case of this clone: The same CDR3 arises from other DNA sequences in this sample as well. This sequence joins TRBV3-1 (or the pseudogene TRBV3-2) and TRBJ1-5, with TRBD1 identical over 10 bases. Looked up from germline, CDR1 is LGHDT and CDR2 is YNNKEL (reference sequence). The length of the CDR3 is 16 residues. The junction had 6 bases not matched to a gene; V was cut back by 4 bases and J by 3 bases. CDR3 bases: TGTGCCAGCAGCCTGGGGACAGGGGCTTCCAATCAGCCCCAGCATTTT. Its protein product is CASSLGTGASNQPQHF.

CDR3 DNA: TGTGCCAGCAGAAACTGGTTGGGGAGGGGGGACGGTGATTCACCCCTCCACTTT. It translates to CASRNWLGRGDGDSPLHF. J is TRBJ1-6 and V is TRBV28, with a possible D match to TRBD1 (6 bases). Per the germline V gene, CDR1 is MDHEN and CDR2 is SYDVKM. V was clipped by 6 bases and J by 8 bases, with 26 bases between them. The CDR3 is made up of 18 amino acids.

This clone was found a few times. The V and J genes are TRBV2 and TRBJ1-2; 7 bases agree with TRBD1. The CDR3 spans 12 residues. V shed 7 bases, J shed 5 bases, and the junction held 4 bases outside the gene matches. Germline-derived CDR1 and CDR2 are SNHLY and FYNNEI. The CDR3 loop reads CASTTGPYGYTF. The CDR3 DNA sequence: TGTGCCAGCACGACAGGGCCATATGGCTACACCTTC.

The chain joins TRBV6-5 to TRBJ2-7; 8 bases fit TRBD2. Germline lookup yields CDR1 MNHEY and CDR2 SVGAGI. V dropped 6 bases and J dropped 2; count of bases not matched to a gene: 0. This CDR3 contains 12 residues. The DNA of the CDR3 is TGTGCCAGCAGGGGACTAGCCTACGAGCAGTACTTC. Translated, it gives CASRGLAYEQYF.